These T cell receptor beta chains were read from a single sample in a study of cytomegalovirus exposure and HLA in healthy donors. The method was immunoSEQ multiplex PCR; TCRdb's version includes in-frame clones alone and lacks a portion of them. Of some 70,000 clones in the sample, around nine tenths were seen once. Sequencing was performed on PBMCs. The source is a woman between 18 and 30 years old in good health and CMV-seronegative. CDR3s include the opening cysteine and the closing phenylalanine or tryptophan. Fields, in order: clone size, J gene, V gene, D gene, CDR3 length, CDR3 protein, CDR3 DNA. D genes are given only for firm matches. The size entry is marked missing in some rows and otherwise reads once, few, many or a size class.

once,TRBJ2-5,TRBV11-2,TRBD2,16,CASSLGLAGYQETQYF,TGTGCCAGCAGCCTCGGACTAGCGGGGTACCAAGAGACCCAGTACTTC
-,TRBJ1-1,TRBV28,TRBD1,15,CASSPWDRRNTEAFF,TGTGCCAGCAGTCCTTGGGACAGGAGGAACACTGAAGCTTTCTTT
once,TRBJ1-3,TRBV28,TRBD1,14,CASSPGQGAYTIYF,TGTGCCAGCAGTCCGGGACAGGGGGCTTACACCATATATTTT
-,TRBJ2-3,TRBV6-1,-,15,CASSVRGRVTDTQYF,TGTGCCAGCAGTGTACGGGGTAGAGTCACAGATACGCAGTATTTT
-,TRBJ1-1,TRBV7-2,TRBD1,15,CASSPIQGTGIEAFF,TGTGCCAGCAGCCCCATCCAGGGGACAGGTATTGAAGCTTTCTTT
few,TRBJ2-7,TRBV10-3,-,13,CAISEAGIYEQYF,TGTGCCATCAGTGAAGCAGGGATCTACGAGCAGTACTTC
-,TRBJ2-5,TRBV5-1,-,14,CASSREVAQETQYF,TGCGCCAGCAGCCGGGAAGTAGCCCAAGAGACCCAGTACTTC
-,TRBJ2-1,TRBV6-5,TRBD1,15,CASSLQGAAYNEQFF,TGTGCCAGCAGTTTACAGGGGGCAGCCTACAATGAGCAGTTCTTC
-,TRBJ2-3,TRBV6-4,TRBD2,17,CASSEITSGDNTDTQYF,TGTGCCAGCAGTGAAATCACTAGCGGGGATAACACAGATACGCAGTATTTT
-,TRBJ2-1,TRBV19,TRBD2,19,CASSTRTPPGTSGRTEQFF,TGTGCCAGTAGTACCCGGACTCCTCCTGGGACTAGCGGGAGAACTGAGCAGTTCTTC
-,TRBJ2-7,TRBV7-2,TRBD1,15,CASSLRTGDSYEQYF,TGTGCCAGCAGCCTGAGGACAGGGGACTCCTACGAGCAGTACTTC
-,TRBJ2-1,TRBV7-3,-,18,CASSLFASANSIYNEQFF,TGTGCCAGCAGCTTATTCGCTAGCGCAAACTCTATCTACAATGAGCAGTTCTTC
-,TRBJ2-7,TRBV5-1,TRBD2,16,CASRAGTSGPDYEQYF,TGCGCCAGCAGGGCGGGGACTAGCGGCCCTGACTACGAGCAGTACTTC
-,TRBJ2-2,TRBV6-5,-,14,CASSIVASTGELFF,TGTGCCAGCAGTATCGTGGCAAGCACCGGGGAGCTGTTTTTT
-,TRBJ2-5,TRBV15,TRBD1,16,CATSRPAGGPIETQYF,TGTGCCACCAGCAGGCCGGCAGGGGGTCCAATCGAGACCCAGTACTTC
-,TRBJ1-1,TRBV7-9,-,14,CASSIGGTDTEAFF,TGTGCCAGCAGCATCGGGGGTACTGACACTGAAGCTTTCTTT
once,TRBJ1-4,TRBV2,-,13,CASRDTGTEKLFF,TGTGCCAGCAGAGACACAGGGACTGAAAAACTGTTTTTT
-,TRBJ2-3,TRBV5-6,-,14,CASSFSGSADTQYF,TGTGCCAGCAGCTTTTCGGGGTCGGCAGATACGCAGTATTTT
-,TRBJ1-2,TRBV27,TRBD1,17,CASGPIYRGLANYGYTF,TGTGCCAGCGGTCCCATCTACAGGGGATTGGCAAACTATGGCTACACCTTC
once,TRBJ1-6,TRBV27,TRBD1,15,CASSFEGTGGLPLHF,TGTGCCAGCAGTTTTGAGGGGACAGGGGGCTTACCCCTCCACTTT
-,TRBJ2-5,TRBV11-3,-,13,CASSLGGGETQYF,TGTGCCAGCAGCTTAGGAGGAGGGGAGACCCAGTACTTC
-,TRBJ2-5,TRBV7-7,TRBD2,13,CASSPGLEETQYF,TGTGCTAGCAGCCCCGGACTAGAAGAGACCCAGTACTTC
few,TRBJ1-4,TRBV27,-,19,CASSLYPPLGQRPNEKLFF,TGTGCCAGCAGTTTATACCCCCCTTTAGGACAGAGACCTAATGAAAAACTGTTTTTT
few,TRBJ1-2,TRBV30,-,14,CAWTYQGANYGYTF,TGTGCCTGGACCTATCAAGGGGCTAACTATGGCTACACCTTC
-,TRBJ2-3,TRBV7-9,TRBD2,17,CASSNTGTSGRRDTQYF,TGTGCCAGCAGCAATACTGGGACTAGCGGGAGACGAGATACGCAGTATTTT
-,TRBJ2-5,TRBV19,-,13,CASSMELAETQYF,TGTGCCAGTAGTATGGAGCTAGCGGAGACCCAGTACTTC
-,TRBJ2-2,TRBV18,TRBD1,20,CASSPILPDRAWGNTGELFF,TGTGCCAGCTCACCCATACTACCCGACAGGGCCTGGGGGAACACCGGGGAGCTGTTTTTT
-,TRBJ1-4,TRBV2,-,15,CASSVTGSAWEKLFF,TGTGCCAGCAGTGTGACAGGTTCCGCATGGGAAAAACTGTTTTTT
-,TRBJ1-3,TRBV18,-,14,CASSPTVSGNTIYF,TGTGCCAGCTCACCAACGGTCTCTGGAAACACCATATATTTT
-,TRBJ2-3,TRBV9,TRBD2,15,CASSVGSGVTDTQYF,TGTGCCAGCAGCGTAGGGAGCGGGGTCACAGATACGCAGTATTTT
-,TRBJ2-7,TRBV15,-,15,CATSSRDTGTYEQYF,TGTGCCACCAGCAGCAGGGACACTGGAACCTACGAGCAGTACTTC
-,TRBJ2-5,TRBV7-2,-,15,CASSLGPAVQETQYF,TGTGCCAGCAGCTTAGGTCCAGCGGTCCAAGAGACCCAGTACTTC
-,TRBJ1-2,TRBV19,-,13,CASTRRSNYGYTF,TGTGCCAGTACCCGGAGATCCAACTATGGCTACACCTTC